This TCR beta chain was recorded in a study of blood T cell repertoires in COVID-19. Across the study: Some COVID-19 samples were acute and others convalescent; all came from the United States, Italy and Spain. PBMCs, B-cell-depleted T cells, or T cells were the source of the cDNA or gDNA that made up the material.

Using immunoSEQ multiplex PCR, the repertoire was profiled, and TCRdb retains in-frame clones only, with some absent. The sample yields tens of thousands of clones, around 81% seen once. This clonotype was obtained from a man in his fifties or sixties with active COVID-19. The sequenced sample was peripheral blood.

The CDR3 region has the DNA TGTGCCATCACCGGACAGGCGAACACTGAAGCTTTCTTT. Translated, it gives CAITGQANTEAFF. The chain has TRBV10-3 and TRBJ1-1, with TRBD1 matching over 7 bases. J lost 1 base, V lost 7 bases, and 3 bases had no gene match. The CDR3 is 13 amino acids. Germline lookup yields CDR1 ENHRY and CDR2 SYGVKD.